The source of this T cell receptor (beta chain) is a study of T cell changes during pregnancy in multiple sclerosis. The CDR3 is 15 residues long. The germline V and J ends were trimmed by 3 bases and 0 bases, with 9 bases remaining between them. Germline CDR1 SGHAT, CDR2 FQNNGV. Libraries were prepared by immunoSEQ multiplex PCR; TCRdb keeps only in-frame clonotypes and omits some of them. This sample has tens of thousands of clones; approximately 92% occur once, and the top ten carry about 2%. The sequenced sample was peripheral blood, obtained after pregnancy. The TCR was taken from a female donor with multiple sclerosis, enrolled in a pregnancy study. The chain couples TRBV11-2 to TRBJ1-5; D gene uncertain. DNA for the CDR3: TGTGCCAGCAGCTTGGCAGAATATAGCAATCAGCCCCAGCATTTT. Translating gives CASSLAEYSNQPQHF. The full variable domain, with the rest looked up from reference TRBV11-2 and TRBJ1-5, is EAGVAQSPRYKIIEKRQSVAFWCNPISGHATLYWYQQILGQGPKLLIQFQNNGVVDDSQLPKDRFSAERLKGVDSTLKIQPAKLEDSAVYLCASSLAEYSNQPQHFGDGTRLSIL.